This is a list of T cell receptor beta chains from one sample in a study of cytomegalovirus exposure and HLA in healthy donors. Profiling relied on immunoSEQ multiplex PCR, and the TCRdb table lists in-frame clones only, not all of them. The sample yields around 130,000 clones, approximately 8.7% seen once. The sequenced sample consisted of PBMCs. The receptors were sampled from a man between 40 and 49 years old in good health and CMV-seronegative. Both conserved end residues are part of each CDR3. The order of the fields is CDR3 DNA, CDR3 protein, V gene, clone size, D gene, J gene. D genes are given only for firm matches. Expanded clones get a size class; other rows say once, few or many, or leave the size out.

CDR3nt: TGTGCCGGCGGCACCGGGGGGTACGAGCAGTACTTC
CDR3aa: CAGGTGGYEQYF
v_gene: TRBV27
abundance: .
d_gene: TRBD2
j_gene: TRBJ2-7

CDR3nt: TGTGCCAGCAGCCCAATCAGGGTCGGGGAGCTGTTTTTT
CDR3aa: CASSPIRVGELFF
v_gene: TRBV7-7
abundance: few
d_gene: .
j_gene: TRBJ2-2

CDR3nt: TGTGCCAGCAGCGCCCGGACAGGGGGAGACACTGAAGCTTTCTTT
CDR3aa: CASSARTGGDTEAFF
v_gene: TRBV9
abundance: .
d_gene: TRBD1
j_gene: TRBJ1-1

CDR3nt: TGTGCCAGCAGCTTGGGGACAGTCTCTACCGGGGAGCTGTTTTTT
CDR3aa: CASSLGTVSTGELFF
v_gene: TRBV5-8
abundance: few
d_gene: .
j_gene: TRBJ2-2

CDR3nt: TGTGCCAGCATCCCGGACAGTTCTGGATACAATGAGCAGTTCTTC
CDR3aa: CASIPDSSGYNEQFF
v_gene: TRBV5-5
abundance: .
d_gene: .
j_gene: TRBJ2-1

CDR3nt: TGTGCCAGCAGCTTAAGGGCCACTACAGGGGGCGAGTACGAGCAGTACTTC
CDR3aa: CASSLRATTGGEYEQYF
v_gene: TRBV7-2
abundance: few
d_gene: TRBD1
j_gene: TRBJ2-7

CDR3nt: TGCGCCAGCAGCTTTGGAGGCGGGAGGAATTCACCCCTCCACTTT
CDR3aa: CASSFGGGRNSPLHF
v_gene: TRBV5-1
abundance: .
d_gene: .
j_gene: TRBJ1-6

CDR3nt: TGTGCCAGCAGCTACGATTACTCGAACACTGAAGCTTTCTTT
CDR3aa: CASSYDYSNTEAFF
v_gene: TRBV13
abundance: .
d_gene: .
j_gene: TRBJ1-1

CDR3nt: TGTGCCAGCAGTGGACTAGCGGGGGACACAGATACGCAGTATTTT
CDR3aa: CASSGLAGDTDTQYF
v_gene: TRBV9
abundance: .
d_gene: TRBD2
j_gene: TRBJ2-3

CDR3nt: TGCAGCGTTGTCCCTGCAGGGAAGAGCTCCTACGAGCAGTACTTC
CDR3aa: CSVVPAGKSSYEQYF
v_gene: TRBV29-1
abundance: .
d_gene: .
j_gene: TRBJ2-7

CDR3nt: TGTGCCAGCAGCGTTTCCAGGGTGAGCAATCAGCCCCAGCATTTT
CDR3aa: CASSVSRVSNQPQHF
v_gene: TRBV7-8
abundance: few
d_gene: .
j_gene: TRBJ1-5

CDR3nt: TGTGCCAGCAGCTTCCTCGGCAGGGGGCACGGGGAAGCTTTCTTT
CDR3aa: CASSFLGRGHGEAFF
v_gene: TRBV13
abundance: .
d_gene: TRBD1
j_gene: TRBJ1-1

CDR3nt: TGTGCCAGCAGCTTGGGCCAGGGGCCCCCCCTCCGTGAAGAGCTGTTTTTT
CDR3aa: CASSLGQGPPLREELFF
v_gene: TRBV5-4
abundance: .
d_gene: .
j_gene: TRBJ2-2

CDR3nt: TGTGCCAGTAGCGGACAGGGGATATATCAGCCCCAGCATTTT
CDR3aa: CASSGQGIYQPQHF
v_gene: TRBV19
abundance: .
d_gene: TRBD1
j_gene: TRBJ1-5

CDR3nt: TGCGCCAGCAGCCAAGAGCGGGGGGCAGGCCAATATCAGGTGTTTTTT
CDR3aa: CASSQERGAGQYQVFF
v_gene: TRBV4-1
abundance: few
d_gene: .
j_gene: TRBJ1-4

CDR3nt: TGTGCCAGCAGCTGGACAGACGCGGATCAGCCCCAGCATTTT
CDR3aa: CASSWTDADQPQHF
v_gene: TRBV7-9
abundance: .
d_gene: .
j_gene: TRBJ1-5

CDR3nt: TGCGCCAGCAGCCAAGATTCTGGCCCGGCCGGGGGGGAGCAGTACTTC
CDR3aa: CASSQDSGPAGGEQYF
v_gene: TRBV4-3
abundance: .
d_gene: TRBD2
j_gene: TRBJ2-5

CDR3nt: TGCGCCAGCAGCGAAACTCTGGGGAGCTATACCCTCGGCTACACCTTC
CDR3aa: CASSETLGSYTLGYTF
v_gene: TRBV5-1
abundance: few
d_gene: .
j_gene: TRBJ1-2

CDR3nt: TGTGCCAGCAGACAGGGGGCTAACTATGGCTACACCTTC
CDR3aa: CASRQGANYGYTF
v_gene: TRBV7-6
abundance: few
d_gene: TRBD1
j_gene: TRBJ1-2

CDR3nt: TGCGCCAGCAGCTTGCGGGTGCACTCTGGGGCCAACGTCCTGACTTTC
CDR3aa: CASSLRVHSGANVLTF
v_gene: TRBV5-1
abundance: .
d_gene: .
j_gene: TRBJ2-6

CDR3nt: TGTGCCAGCAGCTTAGCCAGGAGCAATCAGCCCCAGCATTTT
CDR3aa: CASSLARSNQPQHF
v_gene: TRBV7-2
abundance: .
d_gene: .
j_gene: TRBJ1-5

CDR3nt: TGTGCCAGCAGCTTAATACGGGGCGGGGAGCTGTTTTTT
CDR3aa: CASSLIRGGELFF
v_gene: TRBV7-9
abundance: .
d_gene: .
j_gene: TRBJ2-2

CDR3nt: TGTGCCAGCAGCCAGACAGGGCCCTATGGCTACACCTTC
CDR3aa: CASSQTGPYGYTF
v_gene: TRBV4-2
abundance: many
d_gene: TRBD1
j_gene: TRBJ1-2

CDR3nt: TGTGCCAGCACCCGGACAGGGAGCGACATTCAGTACTTC
CDR3aa: CASTRTGSDIQYF
v_gene: TRBV28
abundance: .
d_gene: TRBD1
j_gene: TRBJ2-4

CDR3nt: TGTGCCAGTAGGAGGGGGGCAACTAGCGTAAAATGGGATGAGCAGTTCTTC
CDR3aa: CASRRGATSVKWDEQFF
v_gene: TRBV19
abundance: .
d_gene: .
j_gene: TRBJ2-1

CDR3nt: TGCGCCAGCAGCCCCGGGACAGGTTTGGAAGGCTACACCTTC
CDR3aa: CASSPGTGLEGYTF
v_gene: TRBV10-1
abundance: few
d_gene: TRBD1
j_gene: TRBJ1-2

CDR3nt: TGTGCCAGTAGTATCATGGGACAGGGGGTGACCCAGTACTTC
CDR3aa: CASSIMGQGVTQYF
v_gene: TRBV19
abundance: few
d_gene: TRBD1
j_gene: TRBJ2-5

CDR3nt: TGCGCCAGCAGCCTACGTAGCGGAGATACGCAGTATTTT
CDR3aa: CASSLRSGDTQYF
v_gene: TRBV4-1
abundance: .
d_gene: .
j_gene: TRBJ2-3

CDR3nt: TGTGCCAGTAGTATCCCGGGACAGGCAGCAAGCTCCTATAATTCACCCCTCCACTTT
CDR3aa: CASSIPGQAASSYNSPLHF
v_gene: TRBV19
abundance: .
d_gene: TRBD1
j_gene: TRBJ1-6

CDR3nt: TGTGCCAGCAGCTCCCTGGGAGAAAATCAGCCCCAGCATTTT
CDR3aa: CASSSLGENQPQHF
v_gene: TRBV6-1
abundance: .
d_gene: .
j_gene: TRBJ1-5

CDR3nt: TGCGCCAGCAGCCAAGATTACGGGGACTATGGCTACACCTTC
CDR3aa: CASSQDYGDYGYTF
v_gene: TRBV4-3
abundance: few
d_gene: .
j_gene: TRBJ1-2

CDR3nt: TGTGCCAGCAGACCTCACTTACCGGGACAGGGATACGCTGAAGCTTTCTTT
CDR3aa: CASRPHLPGQGYAEAFF
v_gene: TRBV27
abundance: few
d_gene: TRBD1
j_gene: TRBJ1-1

CDR3nt: TGTGCCAGCAGGGACCCTACAGGGGGCACGGGTGACACTGAAGCTTTCTTT
CDR3aa: CASRDPTGGTGDTEAFF
v_gene: TRBV2
abundance: .
d_gene: TRBD1
j_gene: TRBJ1-1